This T cell receptor (beta chain) appears in the sequencing data of a study of T cell repertoires in aging, cancer and after chemotherapy. Turning to the study itself: Six age groups, ranging from 30 or younger to 70 or older, included the donors. About 10 million TCR reads made up the full dataset. Regarding the study as a whole: The repertoire data cannot show anything about immunological memory following chemotherapy.

Peripheral blood genomic DNA, not sorted cells or RNA, was the template. V was clipped by 5 bases and J by 8 bases, with 15 bases between them. The CDR3 runs 13 residues. Germline-derived CDR1 and CDR2 are MNHNS and SASEGT. Note on this clonotype: As yet, its antigen is unknown.

TRB rearrangements spanning V, D and J were amplified using mixed TRB-A/B primers. From the multiplex PCR reads, TCRdb called clonotypes with MiXCR, one entry per CDR3 protein. Counted here are approximately 2,000 distinct CDR3 sequences, 33% occurring once; the ten biggest clones make up 66%. The TCR comes from a human donor with a solid tumor. V gene TRBV6-1 combines with J gene TRBJ1-1; D remains ambiguous. Sequences were obtained from blood. CDR3 amino acids: CASSYGPDVEAFF. CDR3 DNA: TGTGCCAGCAGTTATGGTCCCGACGTGGAAGCTTTCTTT.